These T cell receptor beta chains were read from a single sample in a study of siplizumab effects on memory and regulatory T cells. This table comes from immunoSEQ multiplex PCR, and its TCRdb copy is limited to in-frame clones, with some not included. The data hold about 100,000 clones, with 92% observed a single time. The sample comprised Tregs sorted from blood. These receptors were obtained from a human donor in good health. Each CDR3 is given with its conserved first and last residue.

v_call cdr3_aa
TRBV11-2 CASSFRVADTQYF
TRBV9 CASSGLGPSANEQFF
TRBV18 CASSLYPKGRPYEQYF
TRBV29-1 CSVLQGKAGANVLTF
TRBV28 CASSVTISRSSYEQYF
TRBV5-6 CASSLGLAGPRETQYF
TRBV5-1 CASSSSPGLAVGGDTQYF
TRBV9 CASSVATGSSYNEQFF
TRBV7-9 CASSPQAGGKAKNIQYF
TRBV18 CASSPVYSNQPQHF
TRBV2 CASPATGHSYYGYTF
TRBV6-4 CASSGDTNANEKLFF
TRBV5-1 CASSLGAGDSNQPQHF
TRBV6-5 CASSYSTGQDNQPQHF
TRBV2 CASTNQGVDNSPLHF
TRBV19 CASSARLAGGPRFF
TRBV29-1 CSVRRDTEAFF
TRBV29-1 CSGGDGNNEQYF
TRBV9 CASSVDEGDTQYF
TRBV5-1 CASSPLVGQFF
TRBV9 CASSPTALREQPQHF